The 2 T cell receptor beta chains presented below share a single source sample, sequenced in a study of blood T cell repertoires in COVID-19. Profiling relied on immunoSEQ multiplex PCR, and the TCRdb table lists in-frame clones only, not all of them. The repertoire holds some 100,000 clones, with 80% to 90% as singletons. Sequenced sample: peripheral blood. The receptors stem from a human donor in a cohort sampled during active COVID-19.

This chain connects TRBV25-1 to TRBJ2-3, with 10 bases identical to TRBD2. The germline CDR1 and CDR2 sequences are MGHDK and SYGVNS. This CDR3 contains 14 residues. V shed 5 bases and J 5 bases; nucleotides not matched to a gene: 4. In DNA, the CDR3 is TGTGCCAGCAGTAGCGGGAGGGCTCAAGATACGCAGTATTTT. Protein: CASSSGRAQDTQYF.

The V call is TRBV20-1, the J call TRBJ2-5; the D gene is possibly TRBD2 (6 bases). V lost 3 bases and J lost 5, with 13 bases in between. Germline V lookup: CDR1 DFQATT, CDR2 SNEGSKA (reference sequence). The CDR3 is made up of 13 amino acids. The CDR3 loop is CSASGGAGETQYF. The CDR3 DNA reads as TGCAGTGCTAGTGGCGGGGCGGGGGAGACCCAGTACTTC.